This record looks at one TCR beta chain sequence and its context. Under the authors' procedure: Estimation of nucleated cell counts relied on the amplification of reference gene primers. Measured with immunoSEQ multiplex PCR; TCRdb has only the in-frame clones, and not every one. D and trimming were read from the DNA, whereas the V and J calls and clone size are those reported in that table. Here the sample spans roughly 270,000 clones, roughly 85% being singletons. This entry belongs to a study of blood T cell repertoires in COVID-19. Looking at the study overall: There were acute and convalescent COVID-19 samples, and they came from the United States, Italy and Spain. In each case, the material was cDNA or gDNA derived from T cells, B-cell-depleted T cells, or PBMCs.

This CDR3 is built from 16 residues. Germline V gives CDR1 MNHEY, CDR2 SVGAGI. Trimming cost V 4 bases and J 4 bases, with 19 bases left between them. The TCR comes from a man in his forties or fifties with active or convalescent COVID-19. The sample consisted of peripheral blood. The chain uses TRBV6-5 and TRBJ1-1, with D perhaps TRBD1 (6 bases). The CDR3 DNA reads as TGTGCCAGCAGTTTTGGGGGCTGGTATGGAAGCACTGAAGCTTTCTTT. This gives the protein CASSFGGWYGSTEAFF.